This TCR beta chain is from a study of Tregs in tolerant kidney transplant recipients. Here immunoSEQ multiplex PCR was the method, and the copy in TCRdb shows in-frame clones only, minus some. The sample contains 74,000 or so clones, about 91% of which appear only once. Recipients received nonmyeloablative bone marrow transplants from related graft donors, with transient mixed chimerism. Between the trimmed V and J ends, which lost 8 bases and 2 bases, there was a span of 11 bases. Germline values: CDR1 MNHEY, CDR2 SMNVEV (reference sequence). The CDR3 runs 13 residues. The TCR comes from a human patient who received a combined kidney and bone marrow transplant. Some T cells may have originated in the graft donor. Sequenced here: CD4+ T cells from blood (PBMCs), sampled 24 months after the transplant. The V gene is TRBV27, the J gene TRBJ2-3, with a tentative D call TRBD2 (5 bases). The CDR3 sequence: CASSRVDTDTQYF. The CDR3 DNA follows: TGTGCCAGCTCGCGGGTCGACACAGATACGCAGTATTTT.